This passage covers 21 T cell receptor beta chains from one sample sequenced in a study of identical twins. TCRdb processed the 5' RACE reads anew with MiXCR; each CDR3 protein has one entry. This table has approximately 600,000 distinct CDR3 sequences, roughly 7.2% appearing once. These data also featured in a second study, about yellow fever vaccine responses in identical twins.

The sequenced material came from PBMCs. The receptor set was obtained from a woman younger than 35 in good health.

With regard to this clonotype: The junction does not match germline at one end; this may be a read error. The chain has TRBV9 and TRBJ1-5; D unresolved. The CDR3 contains 14 residues. Germline-derived CDR1 and CDR2 are SGDLS and YYNGEE. The CDR3 protein is CVSSVEASNQPQHF. CDR3 DNA sequence: TGTGTCAGCAGCGTAGAGGCCAGCAATCAGCCCCAGCATTTT.

This clonotype appeared many times. This CDR3 is CASSEGQGIYEQYF. CDR3 nucleotides: TGCGCCAGCAGTGAGGGACAGGGGATATACGAGCAGTACTTC. The chain joins TRBV5-1 to TRBJ2-7, with TRBD1 identical over 10 bases. From germline, CDR1 is SGHRS and CDR2 YFSETQ. CDR3 length equals 14 residues. V gave up 5 bases and J gave up 4 bases; unmatched junction bases: 6.

This clonotype was counted many times. CDR3 bases: TGTGCCAGCAGCGTAGGCCCCCAGGGGGCTTTTAGGGAGCAGTTCTTC. This encodes CASSVGPQGAFREQFF. This rearrangement joins TRBV9 to TRBJ2-1; 8 nucleotides align to TRBD1. The CDR3 has 16 amino acids. Germline V gene data show CDR1 as SGDLS and CDR2 as YYNGEE. V dropped 0 bases and J dropped 10; count of bases not matched to a gene: 12.

There are many counts of this clonotype. The chain's CDR3 is CASSLAEGQLHTQYF. The CDR3 DNA is TGCGCCAGCAGCTTGGCCGAGGGTCAACTACATACGCAGTATTTT. The rearrangement uses TRBV5-1 and TRBJ2-3; TRBD2 is a possible D gene (5 bases). CDR3 length equals 15 residues. CDR1 is SGHRS and CDR2 is YFSETQ in the germline V gene. V was clipped by 0 bases and J by 7 bases, with 15 bases between them. Filled out from reference TRBV5-1 and TRBJ2-3, the complete variable domain reads KAGVTQTPRYLIKTRGQQVTLSCSPISGHRSVSWYQQTPGQGLQFLFEYFSETQRNKGNFPGRFSGRQFSNSRSEMNVSTLELGDSALYLCASSLAEGQLHTQYFGPGTRLTVL.

This clonotype was detected only a few times. This rearrangement joins TRBV6-1 to TRBJ2-7; no clear D. The CDR3 has 12 residues. CDR1 is MNHNS, CDR2 SASEGT, per germline. V dropped 6 bases and J dropped 2 bases, with 8 bases sitting between them. Here the CDR3 DNA reads TGTGCCAGCAGCGTTGGGACCTACGAGCAGTACGTC. Amino acids: CASSVGTYEQYV.

The table lists this clonotype with a count of one. The chain couples TRBV6-1 to TRBJ2-2, with TRBD1 matching 12 bases. V lost 4 bases and J lost 1; bases outside the gene matches: 16. The germline V gene has CDR1 MNHNS and CDR2 SASEGT. This CDR3 has 21 residues. CDR3 loop: CASSAALGQGAVRKNTGELFF. The DNA of the CDR3 is TGTGCCAGCAGTGCCGCCCTGGGACAGGGGGCGGTACGGAAGAACACCGGGGAGCTGTTTTTT.

The rearrangement links TRBV12-3 or TRBV12-4 to TRBJ2-7, with D unresolved. The CDR3 runs to 13 residues. V was cut by 3 bases and J by 3 bases, with 9 bases left in between. The CDR3 loop reads CASSFLSFYEQYF. In DNA, the CDR3 is TGTGCCAGCAGTTTTCTATCCTTCTACGAGCAGTACTTC.

The chain joins TRBV10-3 to TRBJ2-1; D not resolved. The V end lost 3 bases, the J end lost 8 bases, and 5 bases lay between the germline ends. From germline, CDR1 is ENHRY and CDR2 SYGVKD. The CDR3 contains 11 residues. The CDR3 is CAISDKYEQFF. The CDR3 nucleotides are TGTGCCATCAGTGATAAATATGAGCAGTTCTTC.

This clonotype was seen a few times. This chain joins TRBV10-3 and TRBJ2-5; D remains unclear. The V end was cut by 0 bases, the J end by 0 bases, with 5 bases between. Germline lookup yields CDR1 ENHRY and CDR2 SYGVKD. The CDR3 is made up of 14 amino acids. CDR3 in DNA: TGTGCCATCAGTGAGTCCAACGACCAAGAGACCCAGTACTTC. Amino acid sequence: CAISESNDQETQYF.

Many counts were recorded for this clonotype. The chain has TRBV15 and TRBJ2-1, with 8 positions matching TRBD2. The germline V gene has CDR1 LNHNV and CDR2 YYDKDF (reference sequence). This CDR3 is 17 amino acids long. The ends lost 6 bases at V and 0 bases at J; junction bases unmatched: 10. CDR3 amino acids: CATRGTGSGVSYNEQFF. The CDR3 nucleotides are TGTGCCACCAGGGGGACGGGTAGCGGGGTCTCCTACAATGAGCAGTTCTTC.

This clonotype was recorded at least ten times. The chain couples TRBV28 to TRBJ2-3; D gene unclear. The V end was cut by 6 bases, the J end by 5 bases, with 15 bases between. Germline V gene lookup returns CDR1 MDHEN and CDR2 SYDVKM. The CDR3 sequence is 14 residues long. CDR3 nucleotide sequence: TGTGCCAGCAGCCGGATTAGTTTGTTAGATACGCAGTATTTT. This encodes CASSRISLLDTQYF.

V usage is TRBV7-9 and J usage is TRBJ2-3; 7 nucleotides align to TRBD2. The CDR3 contains 16 residues. The V gene end was trimmed by 4 bases and the J gene end by 9 bases; junction bases not matched to a gene: 16. Germline CDR1 and CDR2: SEHNR and FQNEAQ (reference sequence). The CDR3 reads CASSSRIAGGEATQYF. CDR3 DNA: TGTGCCAGCAGCTCTCGGATAGCGGGCGGTGAAGCGACGCAGTATTTT.

This clonotype was detected only a few times. The V gene is TRBV12-5, the J gene TRBJ2-3, with TRBD2 matching 10 bases. With V trimmed by 0 bases and J by 2 bases, 5 bases remained unmatched. The CDR3 consists of 17 residues. CDR1 and CDR2 (germline): LGHNT, FRNRAP. The CDR3 here is CASGLVPSGGYTDTQYF. CDR3 nucleotide sequence: TGTGCTAGTGGTTTGGTACCTAGCGGGGGATACACAGATACGCAGTATTTT. The whole variable domain, filled in from reference TRBV12-5 and TRBJ2-3, reads DARVTQTPRHKVTEMGQEVTMRCQPILGHNTVFWYRQTMMQGLELLAYFRNRAPLDDSGMPKDRFSAEMPDATLATLKIQPSEPRDSAVYFCASGLVPSGGYTDTQYFGPGTRLTVL.

This rearrangement joins TRBV11-1 to TRBJ2-3; TRBD1 aligns across 7 bases. The CDR3 totals 15 residues. After removal of 3 bases from V and 3 bases from J, the junction contained 6 bases not matched to a gene. Germline V gives CDR1 SGHAT, CDR2 FQDESV (reference sequence). The CDR3 nucleotides are TGTGCCAGCAGCTTCTCGACAGGGTTGACAGATACGCAGTATTTT. The encoded protein is CASSFSTGLTDTQYF.

V usage is TRBV2 and J usage is TRBJ2-3; 9 bases match TRBD2. Germline values: CDR1 SNHLY, CDR2 FYNNEI. This CDR3 contains 15 residues. The ends lost 4 bases at V and 5 bases at J; junction bases unmatched: 7. The CDR3 sequence is CASSAPGLARDTQYF. In nucleotides, the CDR3 is TGTGCCAGCAGTGCACCGGGACTAGCCCGAGATACGCAGTATTTT. Supplemented by reference TRBV2 and TRBJ2-3, the full variable domain reads EPEVTQTPSHQVTQMGQEVILRCVPISNHLYFYWYRQILGQKVEFLVSFYNNEISEKSEIFDDQFSVERPDGSNFTLKIRSTKLEDSAMYFCASSAPGLARDTQYFGPGTRLTVL.

This clonotype was detected many times. This rearrangement joins TRBV3-1 to TRBJ2-7, with D perhaps being TRBD1 or TRBD2 (6 bases each). Trimming left V 4 bases short and J 0 bases short, with 16 bases between. Germline V gene sequence: CDR1 LGHDT, CDR2 YNNKEL (reference sequence). This CDR3 region has 16 residues. The CDR3, as DNA: TGTGCCAGCAGCCGAGGAGGGGGTCCGAGCTCCTACGAGCAGTACTTC. Translating it yields CASSRGGGPSSYEQYF.

This clonotype was counted at least ten times. V is TRBV12-3 or TRBV12-4 and J is TRBJ2-7; D is ambiguous. There are 13 residues in the CDR3. V was pared by 3 bases and J by 3 bases, with 9 bases between. The CDR3 protein is CASSLGKHYEQYF. The CDR3 DNA sequence: TGTGCCAGCAGTTTGGGCAAACACTACGAGCAGTACTTC.

CDR3 in amino acids: CASSGREVGYNSPLHF. In DNA, the CDR3 is TGTGCCAGCAGCGGAAGAGAGGTCGGCTATAATTCACCCCTCCACTTT. The V and J genes are TRBV28 and TRBJ1-6; D gene uncertain. Germline V gives CDR1 MDHEN, CDR2 SYDVKM. The CDR3 has 16 residues. V was trimmed by 6 bases and J by 3 bases, leaving 15 bases between them.

The rearrangement joins TRBV10-3 to TRBJ1-4; 9 bases align to TRBD1. J was trimmed by 8 bases and V by 4 bases; bases with no gene match: 11. This CDR3 spans 16 amino acids. CDR1 ENHRY and CDR2 SYGVKD come from the germline V gene. The CDR3 protein is CAISAPPGQGREKLFF. CDR3 nucleotide sequence: TGTGCCATCAGTGCTCCTCCGGGACAGGGTAGGGAAAAACTGTTTTTT.

This clonotype has at least ten counts. The chain recombines TRBV10-3 with TRBJ1-1; D gene unclear. Germline lookup yields CDR1 ENHRY and CDR2 SYGVKD. The CDR3 spans 15 residues. Trimming left V 0 bases short and J 5 bases short, with 13 bases between. The CDR3 region has the DNA TGTGCCATCAGTGAGTCGTGGGGTATGCTTACTGAAGCTTTCTTT. It encodes CAISESWGMLTEAFF.

This clonotype was counted many times. The rearrangement joins TRBV29-1 to TRBJ2-2; D perhaps matches TRBD1 (6 bases). The CDR3 runs to 14 residues. Trimming pared 3 bases from V and 5 bases from J, leaving 13 bases between. The germline gives CDR1 SQVTM, CDR2 ANQGSEA. CDR3 DNA: TGCAGCGTTGATGGCAACCAGGGGACCGGGGAGCTGTTTTTT. Amino acids: CSVDGNQGTGELFF.